Below are 13 T cell receptor beta chains sequenced from a single sample in a study of cytomegalovirus exposure and HLA in healthy donors. PCR was performed using 60 Vbeta and 13 Jbeta primers. The table came from immunoSEQ multiplex PCR; TCRdb's copy has only in-frame clones and leaves some out. The table lists under 200,000 clones, approximately 77% of them singletons. Sample: PBMCs. These TCRs come from a female donor in good health and CMV-seronegative.

J is TRBJ2-5 and V is TRBV6-5; weak D call: TRBD2 (5 bases). The length of the CDR3 is 15 residues. Trimming cost V 2 bases and J 7 bases, with 17 bases left between them. Germline CDR1 is MNHEY and CDR2 is SVGAGI. CDR3: CASSYPWTPRATQYF. The CDR3 nucleotides are TGTGCCAGCAGTTACCCGTGGACTCCAAGGGCGACCCAGTACTTC.

This clone showed up just a few times. This chain's CDR3 is CASSSDRSTEAFF. CDR3 nucleotide sequence: TGTGCCAGCAGCTCGGACAGGAGCACTGAAGCTTTCTTT. This chain joins TRBV11-2 and TRBJ1-1, with 7 nucleotides matching TRBD1. This CDR3 is built from 13 residues. Unmatched junction bases numbered 3, after V lost 4 bases and J lost 4 bases. Germline V gene sequence: CDR1 SGHAT, CDR2 FQNNGV.

The chain employs TRBV25-1 and TRBJ2-3, with 8 bases that match TRBD1. The trim removed 8 bases at V and 2 bases at J, leaving 6 bases unmatched. CDR1 is MGHDK, CDR2 SYGVNS, per germline. This CDR3 has 14 amino acids. The CDR3, as DNA: TGTGCCAGCGGATGGACAGGGAACACAGATACGCAGTATTTT. Protein product: CASGWTGNTDTQYF.

The V gene is TRBV27, the J gene TRBJ1-1; maybe TRBD1 (5 bases). Deletions cut 3 bases from V and 5 bases from J, with 13 bases between. Germline V lookup: CDR1 MNHEY, CDR2 SMNVEV (reference sequence). This CDR3 region has 14 residues. This CDR3 is CASSLVEGKTEAFF. CDR3 bases: TGTGCCAGCAGTTTGGTGGAGGGGAAGACTGAAGCTTTCTTT.

The genes are TRBV28 and TRBJ2-7, with a tentative D call TRBD2 (7 bases). The CDR3 extends over 14 amino acids. Germline CDR1 reads MDHEN; CDR2 reads SYDVKM. V was trimmed by 7 bases and J by 2 bases, leaving 15 bases between them. The CDR3 loop is CASIRGGPPYEQYF. The CDR3 nucleotides read TGTGCCAGCATTAGGGGGGGACCACCCTACGAGCAGTACTTC.

The chain joins TRBV4-1 to TRBJ1-2, with D hard to call. The CDR3 is 15 residues long. From germline, CDR1 is MGHRA and CDR2 YSYEKL. V lost 3 bases and J lost 2, with 13 bases in between. CDR3 sequence: CASSHLKTGNYGYTF. The CDR3, as DNA: TGCGCCAGCAGCCATCTTAAGACGGGAAACTATGGCTACACCTTC.

The gene calls are TRBV7-2 and TRBJ2-7; weak D call: TRBD1 (5 bases). Trimming stripped 1 base from V and 3 bases from J, with 16 bases between. CDR1 SGHTA and CDR2 FQGNSA come from the germline V gene. This CDR3 spans 16 amino acids. CDR3 in amino acids: CASSLVGSGAFYEQYF. The CDR3, as DNA: TGTGCCAGCAGCTTAGTGGGGTCTGGGGCCTTCTACGAGCAGTACTTC.

The chain joins TRBV27 to TRBJ2-7; D possibly corresponds to TRBD1 (7 bases). This CDR3 is 14 amino acids long. V lost 5 bases and J 3 bases, leaving 14 bases between the germline ends. Germline assignment: CDR1 MNHEY and CDR2 SMNVEV (reference sequence). CDR3 region: CASSPRQGLYEQYF. Here the CDR3 DNA reads TGTGCCAGCAGTCCTCGACAGGGACTCTACGAGCAGTACTTC.

The rearrangement links TRBV15 to TRBJ2-3; 7 bases are a match to TRBD2. Trimming at V came to 4 bases and at J to 5 bases, leaving 9 bases not matched to a gene. This CDR3 has 15 residues. Germline V gives CDR1 LNHNV, CDR2 YYDKDF (reference sequence). The CDR3 DNA is TGTGCCACCAGCAATCGGCGGGAGAGTATAGATACGCAGTATTTT. It encodes CATSNRRESIDTQYF.

The rearrangement joins TRBV19 to TRBJ1-1; D is uncertain. This CDR3 is 18 amino acids long. V lost 6 bases and J lost 0, with 23 bases in between. The germline gives CDR1 LNHDA, CDR2 SQIVND (reference sequence). The CDR3 region is CASSPFTPTRFLNTEAFF. In DNA, the CDR3 is TGTGCCAGTAGCCCTTTTACCCCGACTAGATTCTTGAACACTGAAGCTTTCTTT.

For the CDR3, the DNA is TGTGCCAGTACTAGGGGACTTTCAGGGACAGATACGCAGTATTTT. Protein sequence: CASTRGLSGTDTQYF. V usage is TRBV25-1 and J usage is TRBJ2-3; the D gene is possibly TRBD2 (6 bases). V lost 9 bases and J 3 bases, leaving 19 bases between the germline ends. CDR1 is MGHDK, CDR2 SYGVNS, per germline. CDR3 length: 15 amino acids.

The chain carries TRBV27 and TRBJ2-5; the D gene is possibly TRBD2 (6 bases). The J call may be wrong; the DNA end is better matched by TRBJ2-7. This CDR3 has 15 residues. Germline CDR1 is MNHEY and CDR2 is SMNVEV (reference sequence). This CDR3 reads CASSLSTAGGYEQYF. The DNA of the CDR3 is TGTGCCAGCAGTTTATCAACCGCAGGAGGGTACGAGCAGTACTTC.

The table lists this clone with a count of one. The chain is built from TRBV7-9 and TRBJ1-1; D is undetermined. The CDR3 totals 12 residues. The V gene's germline CDR1 is SEHNR and CDR2 FQNEAQ (reference sequence). Trimming took off 5 bases at V and 2 bases at J, with 6 bases between the two ends. CDR3: CASSPSNTEAFF. CDR3 nucleotide sequence: TGTGCCAGCAGCCCGAGTAACACTGAAGCTTTCTTT.